These 21 T cell receptor beta chains were all obtained from the same sample, sequenced in a study of glioma-infiltrating T cells after dendritic cell vaccination. Clones were read by immunoSEQ multiplex PCR, and TCRdb kept only the in-frame ones, dropping some. The sample comprises tens of thousands of clones, more than 65% of which are singletons, and under 2.5% rests with the top ten. The specimen comprised blood, sampled before dendritic cell vaccination. The source is a human donor with glioblastoma.

This clone was found once. V usage is TRBV14 and J usage is TRBJ1-2, with 9 nucleotides matching TRBD1. CDR3 size: 16 residues. Germline V gene sequence: CDR1 SGHDN, CDR2 FVKESK. Germline trimming cut 1 base from V and 4 bases from J; bases unmatched to any gene: 7. CDR3 region: CASSQGPGTGIYGYTF. The CDR3 bases are TGTGCCAGCAGCCAAGGTCCCGGGACAGGGATCTATGGCTACACCTTC.

The chain links TRBV10-3 to TRBJ2-2; 12 bases agree with TRBD2. The CDR3 is made up of 15 amino acids. Trimming took 4 bases from V and 3 from J; bases not matched to a gene: 0. The V gene's germline CDR1 is ENHRY and CDR2 SYGVKD. DNA of the CDR3: TGTGCCATCAGTGGACTAGCGGGAGACACCGGGGAGCTGTTTTTT. Protein product: CAISGLAGDTGELFF.

This clone was counted a few times. The chain links TRBV7-9 to TRBJ1-2, with no clear D. This CDR3 has 12 residues. The V gene lost 5 bases and the J gene lost 7 bases, with 11 bases spanning the gap. The germline gives CDR1 SEHNR, CDR2 FQNEAQ (reference sequence). The CDR3 region has the DNA TGTGCCAGCAGCGCTGGCAGCGCTGGCTACACCTTC. Translation gives CASSAGSAGYTF.

The chain links TRBV5-1 to TRBJ2-7; TRBD1 aligns across 11 bases. V shed 4 bases, J shed 3 bases, and the junction held 3 bases outside the gene matches. From germline, CDR1 is SGHRS and CDR2 YFSETQ. This CDR3 is 14 amino acids long. The CDR3, as DNA: TGCGCCAGCAGCCCTGGGACAGGGGGCTACGAGCAGTACTTC. This translates into CASSPGTGGYEQYF.

The rearrangement joins TRBV16 to TRBJ1-5, with TRBD1 matching 7 bases. V lost 4 bases and J lost 0; bases outside the gene matches: 12. This CDR3 has 18 residues. The germline gives CDR1 KGHSY, CDR2 FQNENV. In nucleotides, the CDR3 is TGTGCCAGCAGCCCCCTTTTCAGACAGGGAAGTAGCAATCAGCCCCAGCATTTT. Amino acids: CASSPLFRQGSSNQPQHF.

The rearrangement links TRBV5-1 to TRBJ2-7; 8 bases are shared with TRBD1. Germline CDR1 and CDR2: SGHRS and YFSETQ. The length of the CDR3 is 13 residues. J gave up 7 bases and V 4 bases, and 7 bases lay outside the gene matches. The CDR3 region has the DNA TGCGCCAGCAGCGCAGGACAGGGTTGGGAGCAGTACGTC. Translation: CASSAGQGWEQYV.

The chain couples TRBV6-8 to TRBJ2-1; TRBD2 matches at 7 bases. Per the germline V gene, CDR1 is MNHGY and CDR2 is SAAAGT. The CDR3 is 15 residues long. J was trimmed by 7 bases and V by 2 bases; bases with no gene match: 8. The CDR3 reads CASSYGKMRENEQFF. The CDR3 coding sequence is TGTGCCAGCAGTTACGGAAAGATGCGGGAGAATGAGCAGTTCTTC.

The chain carries TRBV7-8 and TRBJ1-2; D possibly corresponds to TRBD1 (5 bases). CDR3 length: 14 amino acids. From germline, CDR1 is SGHVS and CDR2 FQNEAQ. Trimming left V 3 bases short and J 4 bases short, with 12 bases between. This chain's CDR3 is CASSFGRGGYGYTF. CDR3 nucleotides: TGTGCCAGCAGCTTTGGTCGGGGGGGCTATGGCTACACCTTC. Full variable domain (missing parts from reference TRBV7-8 and TRBJ1-2): GAGVSQSPRYKVAKRGQDVALRCDPISGHVSLFWYQQALGQGPEFLTYFQNEAQLDKSGLPSDRFFAERPEGSVSTLKIQRTQQEDSAVYLCASSFGRGGYGYTFGSGTRLTVV.

Here the CDR3 reads CASSETGRIGELFF. The CDR3 bases are TGTGCCAGCAGTGAGACAGGGAGAATCGGGGAGCTGTTTTTT. This chain uses TRBV6-5 with TRBJ2-2, with 7 bases fitting TRBD1. V shed 5 bases and J 7 bases; nucleotides not matched to a gene: 7. The germline CDR1 and CDR2 sequences are MNHEY and SVGAGI. The CDR3 is 14 residues long.

This clone was counted between two and nine times. The rearrangement links TRBV5-1 to TRBJ1-1; 7 nucleotides align to TRBD1. This CDR3 region has 17 residues. CDR1 and CDR2 from the germline V gene are SGHRS and YFSETQ. With V trimmed by 0 bases and J by 0 bases, 8 bases remained unmatched. The CDR3 here is CASSLGLGQTMNTEAFF. In DNA, the CDR3 is TGCGCCAGCAGCTTGGGGCTGGGACAGACCATGAACACTGAAGCTTTCTTT.

The CDR3 region has the DNA TGTGCCAGTAGTATAGTGGCGGGAGATATCACCGGGGAGCTGTTTTTT. Translation: CASSIVAGDITGELFF. This sequence joins TRBV19 and TRBJ2-2; 7 nucleotides match TRBD2. Germline-derived CDR1 and CDR2 are LNHDA and SQIVND (reference sequence). The CDR3 extends over 16 amino acids. Losses at the gene ends were 1 base for V and 4 bases for J; bases not matched to a gene: 6.

The chain employs TRBV13 and TRBJ1-4, with TRBD1 identical over 10 bases. This CDR3 is built from 19 residues. Germline CDR1 is PRHDT and CDR2 is FYEKMQ (reference sequence). With 5 bases clipped from V and 0 bases from J, the junction kept 12 bases outside the gene matches. CDR3 loop: CASSIRQGATFPTNEKLFF. CDR3 in DNA: TGTGCCAGCAGCATAAGACAGGGGGCTACTTTTCCAACTAATGAAAAACTGTTTTTT.

This chain joins TRBV4-1 and TRBJ1-1; D remains ambiguous. The V gene's germline CDR1 is MGHRA and CDR2 YSYEKL. There are 16 residues in the CDR3. V lost 1 base to trimming and J lost 5 bases, with 17 bases between them. DNA of the CDR3: TGCGCCAGCAGCCAAGGTCATGGCGGGCTTTTTACTGAAGCTTTCTTT. Amino acids: CASSQGHGGLFTEAFF.

The chain is built from TRBV29-1 and TRBJ1-5; D unclear. CDR1 is SQVTM and CDR2 is ANQGSEA in the germline V gene. Trimming cost V 5 bases and J 1 base, with 12 bases left between them. The CDR3 sequence is 14 residues long. The CDR3 DNA is TGCAGCGTTTCTTTCGGTTTCAGCAATCAGCCCCAGCATTTT. Protein sequence: CSVSFGFSNQPQHF. Full variable domain (rest looked up from reference TRBV29-1 and TRBJ1-5): SAVISQKPSRDICQRGTSLTIQCQVDSQVTMMFWYRQQPGQSLTLIATANQGSEATYESGFVIDKFPISRPNLTFSTLTVSNMSPEDSSIYLCSVSFGFSNQPQHFGDGTRLSIL.

The chain is built from TRBV4-2 and TRBJ2-7; the match to TRBD2 covers 9 bases. The CDR3 totals 16 residues. V was pared by 4 bases and J by 3 bases, with 10 bases of the junction left unmatched. Germline V gives CDR1 LGHNA, CDR2 YNFKEQ. The CDR3 coding sequence is TGTGCCAGCAGCCCCTATGGGAGTAGCGGGGGCTACGAGCAGTACTTC. Translating gives CASSPYGSSGGYEQYF.

The genes are TRBV6-1 and TRBJ1-6; D unresolved. CDR3 size: 12 residues. Trimming shortened V by 5 bases and J by 14 bases, and 13 bases separated the two germline ends. Germline CDR1 and CDR2: MNHNS and SASEGT. CDR3 protein: CASSNPSTSLHF. CDR3 sequence (DNA): TGTGCCAGCAGTAACCCCTCTACTTCCCTCCACTTT.

The chain combines TRBV5-6 with TRBJ1-2; unclear D gene. Per the germline V gene, CDR1 is SGHDT and CDR2 is YYEEEE. The CDR3 runs to 14 residues. Trimming stripped 4 bases from V and 1 base from J, with 11 bases between. As DNA, the CDR3 is TGTGCCAGCAGCATAACCGGGATTAACTATGGCTACACCTTC. It codes for CASSITGINYGYTF.

The CDR3 reads CASRGLYEQYF. The CDR3 DNA sequence: TGTGCCAGCAGGGGGCTCTACGAGCAGTACTTC. The chain is built from TRBV2 and TRBJ2-7, with D possibly being TRBD1 (5 bases). This CDR3 comprises 11 residues. Per germline, CDR1 SNHLY and CDR2 FYNNEI. Trimming removed 6 bases from V and 3 bases from J, with 6 bases in between.

The V gene is TRBV18, the J gene TRBJ1-6, with D possibly TRBD1 on 6 matching bases. The V gene lost 3 bases and the J gene lost 7 bases, with 10 bases spanning the gap. The CDR3 loop spans 14 amino acids. The germline V gene has CDR1 KGHSH and CDR2 LQKENI. The CDR3 loop reads CASSPGGGNSPLHF. The CDR3 nucleotides read TGTGCCAGCTCACCGGGTGGGGGCAATTCACCCCTCCACTTT.

The V and J genes are TRBV15 and TRBJ1-3; D remains unclear. CDR3 length: 16 residues. The germline CDR1 and CDR2 sequences are LNHNV and YYDKDF (reference sequence). V was cut by 2 bases and J by 0 bases, with 11 bases left in between. CDR3 bases: TGTGCCACCAGCAGAAAGGGAGAGAGCTCTGGAAACACCATATATTTT. It yields the protein CATSRKGESSGNTIYF.

The genes are TRBV5-4 and TRBJ2-5, with a tentative D call TRBD2 (5 bases). CDR1 and CDR2 from the germline V gene are SGHNT and YYREEE (reference sequence). CDR3 length: 14 residues. V was shortened by 4 bases and J by 5 bases, with 15 bases between the two germline ends. The DNA of the CDR3 is TGTGCCAGCAGCCCCGGTGAGGGAAGGGAGACCCAGTACTTC. This sequence encodes CASSPGEGRETQYF.